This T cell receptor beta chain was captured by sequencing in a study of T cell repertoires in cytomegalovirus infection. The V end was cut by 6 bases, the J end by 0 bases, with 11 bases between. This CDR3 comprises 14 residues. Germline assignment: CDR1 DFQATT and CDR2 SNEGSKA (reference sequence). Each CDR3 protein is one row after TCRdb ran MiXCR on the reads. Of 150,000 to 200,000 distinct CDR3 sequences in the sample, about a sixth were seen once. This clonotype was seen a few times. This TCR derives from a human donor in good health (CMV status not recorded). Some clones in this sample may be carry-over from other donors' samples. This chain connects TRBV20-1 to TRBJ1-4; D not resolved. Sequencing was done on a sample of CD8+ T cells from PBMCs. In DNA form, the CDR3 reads TGCAGTGCGCGGTACCGGGCAACTAATGAAAAACTGTTTTTT. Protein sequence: CSARYRATNEKLFF.